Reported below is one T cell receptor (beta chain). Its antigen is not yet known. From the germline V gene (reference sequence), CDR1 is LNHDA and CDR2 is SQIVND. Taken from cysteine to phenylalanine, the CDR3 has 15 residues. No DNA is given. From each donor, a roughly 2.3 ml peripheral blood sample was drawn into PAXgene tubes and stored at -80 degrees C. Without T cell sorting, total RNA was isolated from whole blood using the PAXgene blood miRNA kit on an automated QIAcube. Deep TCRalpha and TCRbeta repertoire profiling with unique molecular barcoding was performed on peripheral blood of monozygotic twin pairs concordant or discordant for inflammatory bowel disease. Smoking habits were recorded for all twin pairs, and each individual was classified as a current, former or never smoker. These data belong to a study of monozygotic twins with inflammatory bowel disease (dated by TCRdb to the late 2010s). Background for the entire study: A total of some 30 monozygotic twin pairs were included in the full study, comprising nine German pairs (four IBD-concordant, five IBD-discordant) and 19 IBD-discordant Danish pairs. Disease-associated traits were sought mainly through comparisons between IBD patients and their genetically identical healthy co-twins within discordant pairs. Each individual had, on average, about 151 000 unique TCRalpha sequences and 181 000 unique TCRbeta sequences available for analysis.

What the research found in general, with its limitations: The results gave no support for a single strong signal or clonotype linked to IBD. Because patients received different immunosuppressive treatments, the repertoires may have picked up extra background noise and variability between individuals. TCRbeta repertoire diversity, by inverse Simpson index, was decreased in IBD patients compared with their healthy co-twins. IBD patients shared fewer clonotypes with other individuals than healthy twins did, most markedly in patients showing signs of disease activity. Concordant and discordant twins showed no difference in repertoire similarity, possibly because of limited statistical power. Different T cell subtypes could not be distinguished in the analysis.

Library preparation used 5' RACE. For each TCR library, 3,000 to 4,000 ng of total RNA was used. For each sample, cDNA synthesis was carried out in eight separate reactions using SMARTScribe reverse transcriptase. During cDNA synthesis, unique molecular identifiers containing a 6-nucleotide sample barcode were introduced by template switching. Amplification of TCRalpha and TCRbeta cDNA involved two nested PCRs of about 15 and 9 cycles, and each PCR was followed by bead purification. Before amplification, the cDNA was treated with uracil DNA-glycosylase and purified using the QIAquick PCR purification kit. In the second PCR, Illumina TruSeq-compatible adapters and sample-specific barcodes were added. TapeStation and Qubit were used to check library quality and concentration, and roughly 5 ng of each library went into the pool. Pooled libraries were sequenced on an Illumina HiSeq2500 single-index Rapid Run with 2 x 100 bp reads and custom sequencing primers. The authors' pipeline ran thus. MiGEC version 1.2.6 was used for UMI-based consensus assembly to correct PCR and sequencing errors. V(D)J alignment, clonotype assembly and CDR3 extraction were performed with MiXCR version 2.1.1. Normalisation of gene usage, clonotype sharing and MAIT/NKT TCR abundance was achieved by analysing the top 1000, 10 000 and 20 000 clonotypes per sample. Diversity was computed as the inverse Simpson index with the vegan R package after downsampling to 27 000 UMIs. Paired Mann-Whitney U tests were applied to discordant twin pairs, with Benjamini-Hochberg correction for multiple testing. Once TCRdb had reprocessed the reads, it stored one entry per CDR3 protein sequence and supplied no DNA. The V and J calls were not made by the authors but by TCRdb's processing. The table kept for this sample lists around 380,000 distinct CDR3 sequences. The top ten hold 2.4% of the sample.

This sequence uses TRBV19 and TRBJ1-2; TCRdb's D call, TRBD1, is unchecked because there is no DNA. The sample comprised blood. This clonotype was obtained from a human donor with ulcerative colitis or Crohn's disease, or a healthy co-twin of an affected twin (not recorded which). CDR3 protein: CASSSTGTGGYGYTF.